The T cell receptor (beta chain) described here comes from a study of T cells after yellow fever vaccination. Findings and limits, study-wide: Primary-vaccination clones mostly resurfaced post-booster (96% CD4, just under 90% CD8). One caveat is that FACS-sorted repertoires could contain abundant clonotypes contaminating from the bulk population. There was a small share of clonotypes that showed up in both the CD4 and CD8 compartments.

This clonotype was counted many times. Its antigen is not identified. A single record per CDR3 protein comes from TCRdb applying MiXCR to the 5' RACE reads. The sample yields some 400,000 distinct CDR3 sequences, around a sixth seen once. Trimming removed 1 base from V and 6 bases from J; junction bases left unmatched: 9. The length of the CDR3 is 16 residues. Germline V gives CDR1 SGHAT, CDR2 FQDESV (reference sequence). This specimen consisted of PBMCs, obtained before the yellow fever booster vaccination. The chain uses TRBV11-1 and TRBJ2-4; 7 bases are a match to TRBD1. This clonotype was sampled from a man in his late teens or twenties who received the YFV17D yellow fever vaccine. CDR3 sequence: CASSLDRGPMGNIQYF. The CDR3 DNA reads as TGTGCCAGCAGCTTAGACAGGGGTCCCATGGGAAACATTCAGTACTTC.